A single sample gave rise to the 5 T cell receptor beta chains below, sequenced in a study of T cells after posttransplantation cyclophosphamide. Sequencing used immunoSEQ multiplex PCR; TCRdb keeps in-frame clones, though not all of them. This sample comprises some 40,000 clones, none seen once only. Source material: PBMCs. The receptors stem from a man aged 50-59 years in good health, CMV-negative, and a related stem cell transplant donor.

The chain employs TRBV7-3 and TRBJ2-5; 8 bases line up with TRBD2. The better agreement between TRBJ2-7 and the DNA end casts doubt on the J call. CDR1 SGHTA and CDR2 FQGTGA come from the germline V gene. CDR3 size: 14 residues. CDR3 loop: CASSLRREECEQYF. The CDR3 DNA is TGTGCCAGCAGCTTGAGGCGGGAGGAGTGCGAGCAGTACTTC.

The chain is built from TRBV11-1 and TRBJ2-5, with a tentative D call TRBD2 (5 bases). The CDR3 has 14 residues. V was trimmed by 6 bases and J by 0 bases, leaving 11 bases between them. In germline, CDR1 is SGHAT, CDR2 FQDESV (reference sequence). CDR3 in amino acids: CASSNGGDQETQYF. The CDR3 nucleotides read TGTGCCAGCAGTAATGGAGGTGACCAAGAGACCCAGTACTTC. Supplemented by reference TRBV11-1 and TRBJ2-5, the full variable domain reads EAEVAQSPRYKITEKSQAVAFWCDPISGHATLYWYRQILGQGPELLVQFQDESVVDDSQLPKDRFSAERLKGVDSTLKIQPAELGDSAMYLCASSNGGDQETQYFGPGTRLLVL.

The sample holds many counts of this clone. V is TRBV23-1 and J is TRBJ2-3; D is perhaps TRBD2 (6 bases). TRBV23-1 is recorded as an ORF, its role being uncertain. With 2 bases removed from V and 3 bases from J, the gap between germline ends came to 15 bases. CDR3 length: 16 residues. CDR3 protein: CASSQQQTAGTDTQYF. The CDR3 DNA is TGCGCCAGCAGTCAACAGCAGACGGCGGGAACAGATACGCAGTATTTT.

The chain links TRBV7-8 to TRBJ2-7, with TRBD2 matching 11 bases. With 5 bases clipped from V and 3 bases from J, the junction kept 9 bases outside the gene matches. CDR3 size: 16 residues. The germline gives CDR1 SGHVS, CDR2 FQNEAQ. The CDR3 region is CASSDGGLAVFYEQYF. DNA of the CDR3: TGTGCCAGCAGCGACGGGGGACTAGCGGTATTCTACGAGCAGTACTTC. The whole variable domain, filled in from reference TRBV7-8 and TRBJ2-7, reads GAGVSQSPRYKVAKRGQDVALRCDPISGHVSLFWYQQALGQGPEFLTYFQNEAQLDKSGLPSDRFFAERPEGSVSTLKIQRTQQEDSAVYLCASSDGGLAVFYEQYFGPGTRLTVT.

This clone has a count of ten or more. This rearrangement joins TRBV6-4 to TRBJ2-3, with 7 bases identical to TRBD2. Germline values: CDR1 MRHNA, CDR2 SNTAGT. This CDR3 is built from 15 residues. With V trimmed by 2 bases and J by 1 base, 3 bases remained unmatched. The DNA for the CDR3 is TGTGCCAGCAGTGACGAGCGGGAAGGCACAGATACGCAGTATTTT. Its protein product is CASSDEREGTDTQYF.